Listed here are 18 T cell receptor beta chains from one sample, sequenced in a study of blood T cells in healthy people across ages. Through a sample-barcoded 5' primer and a J-beta primer mix, a second PCR was run for roughly 7 to 11 cycles. TCRdb called the 5' RACE reads again in MiXCR, with one record for every CDR3 protein. The repertoire includes 710,000 or so distinct CDR3 sequences, 22% of them detected once, and 22% sits in the top ten. Sequencing was performed on blood. All receptors derive from a man between 65 and 79 years old in good health.

There are a few counts of this clonotype. The chain is built from TRBV4-3 and TRBJ2-1; D may be TRBD1 (6 bases). With 4 bases removed from V and 0 bases from J, the gap between germline ends came to 13 bases. The germline CDR1 and CDR2 sequences are LGHNA and YSLEER. CDR3 length: 16 residues. CDR3 residues: CASSPRGADSYNEQFF. CDR3 nucleotides: TGCGCCAGCAGCCCCAGGGGAGCGGACTCCTACAATGAGCAGTTCTTC.

This clonotype came up a few times. This rearrangement joins TRBV4-1 to TRBJ1-1, with D hard to call. This CDR3 comprises 14 residues. Between the trimmed V and J ends, which lost 0 bases and 11 bases, there was a span of 16 bases. Germline loops: CDR1 MGHRA, CDR2 YSYEKL. This CDR3 reads CASSQDGKDPKAFF. The CDR3 DNA follows: TGCGCCAGCAGCCAAGATGGGAAGGATCCCAAGGCTTTCTTT.

V gene TRBV7-8 combines with J gene TRBJ2-1; D might be TRBD2 (6 bases). The CDR3 consists of 15 residues. Germline V lookup: CDR1 SGHVS, CDR2 FQNEAQ. The V end lost 3 bases, the J end lost 7 bases, and 16 bases lay between the germline ends. The CDR3 nucleotides are TGTGCCAGCAGCTTTACTAGCTCCCTATGGAATGAGCAGTTCTTC. This gives the protein CASSFTSSLWNEQFF.

This clonotype was observed a few times. This chain joins TRBV7-2 and TRBJ2-3; 9 nucleotides align to TRBD1. Germline V CDR1 and CDR2: SGHTA, FQGNSA. The junction had 2 bases not matched to a gene; V was cut back by 1 base and J by 6 bases. The CDR3 loop spans 14 amino acids. CDR3 DNA: TGTGCCAGCAGCTTAGAGGGGACAGGGGATACGCAGTATTTT. It translates to CASSLEGTGDTQYF.

This clonotype has ten or more counts. This chain uses TRBV3-1 with TRBJ1-4; a weak D match, TRBD1 (5 bases). This CDR3 is 16 amino acids long. The V gene lost 0 bases and the J gene lost 1 base, with 9 bases spanning the gap. The germline gives CDR1 LGHDT, CDR2 YNNKEL (reference sequence). CDR3 sequence reads: CASSQDPGRTNEKLFF. DNA for the CDR3: TGTGCCAGCAGCCAAGACCCGGGACGAACTAATGAAAAACTGTTTTTT.

The V and J genes are TRBV20-1 and TRBJ2-1; 12 nucleotides agree with TRBD1. V shed 5 bases and J 3 bases; nucleotides not matched to a gene: 5. Germline CDR1 DFQATT, CDR2 SNEGSKA (reference sequence). The CDR3 is 15 residues long. The CDR3 loop reads CSAPGTGGLYNEQFF. As DNA, the CDR3 is TGCAGTGCTCCAGGGACAGGGGGCCTCTACAATGAGCAGTTCTTC.

This chain connects TRBV5-5 to TRBJ2-3; D gene ambiguous. V lost 4 bases to trimming and J lost 1 base, with 10 bases between them. The CDR3 loop spans 14 amino acids. Germline assignment: CDR1 SGHKS and CDR2 YYEKEE (reference sequence). The chain's CDR3 is CASSPDGRTDTQYF. In nucleotides, the CDR3 is TGTGCCAGCAGCCCGGACGGACGCACAGATACGCAGTATTTT.

This clonotype was observed a handful of times. The V gene is TRBV5-6, the J gene TRBJ2-2; no firm D call. The CDR3 consists of 13 residues. Trimming took 4 bases from V and 4 from J, leaving 8 bases between them. CDR1 is SGHDT, CDR2 YYEEEE, per germline. DNA of the CDR3: TGTGCCAGCAGCCCCGCGTTCACCGGGGAGCTGTTTTTT. Encoded protein: CASSPAFTGELFF.

This clonotype was counted between two and nine times. The J gene is TRBJ2-5, the V gene TRBV12-3 or TRBV12-4; no clear D. The J call is uncertain, as TRBJ2-1 better fits the DNA end. The CDR3 covers 12 residues. The DNA of the CDR3 is TGTGCCAGCAGCAAAAGGTCCGATGAGCAGTTCTTC. Translation gives CASSKRSDEQFF.

V usage is TRBV20-1 and J usage is TRBJ1-5; possibly TRBD1 for D (6 bases). The germline V gene has CDR1 DFQATT and CDR2 SNEGSKA (reference sequence). CDR3 size: 17 residues. Trimming removed 5 bases at V and 2 bases at J, with 22 bases between. CDR3 DNA: TGCAGTGCTCGCGACAGGATGGGCTGGGATCGCAATCAGCCCCAGCATTTT. It specifies CSARDRMGWDRNQPQHF.

J is TRBJ2-2 and V is TRBV5-1; no clear D. Germline CDR1 and CDR2: SGHRS and YFSETQ. There are 17 residues in the CDR3. Trimming removed 0 bases at V and 8 bases at J, with 20 bases between. The CDR3 coding sequence is TGCGCCAGCAGCTTGGTCCCCGCTTTCGATGTTGGGGGGGAGCTGTTTTTT. Its protein is CASSLVPAFDVGGELFF.

The table lists this clonotype with a count of one. This chain connects TRBV5-1 to TRBJ1-6, with D unclear. The germline V gene encodes CDR1 SGHRS and CDR2 YFSETQ. The CDR3 extends over 15 amino acids. The ends were cut back, 5 bases at V and 5 bases at J, with 14 bases in the middle. CDR3 in DNA: TGCGCCAGCAGAAGGAGTACTACCAATAATTCACCCCTCCACTTT. Amino acids: CASRRSTTNNSPLHF.

Worth noting for this clonotype: The CDR3 end shows no conserved phenylalanine or tryptophan, and so a read error is likely. The chain recombines TRBV6-6 with TRBJ2-7; 9 bases line up with TRBD2. This CDR3 spans 14 amino acids. CDR1 MNHNY and CDR2 SVGAGI come from the germline V gene (reference sequence). J gave up 4 bases and V 7 bases, and 8 bases lay outside the gene matches. The CDR3 loop reads CASKAGTSIYEQYL. The CDR3 coding sequence is TGTGCCAGCAAGGCGGGGACTAGCATATACGAGCAGTACCTC.

This chain joins TRBV10-3 and TRBJ1-3, with 12 bases identical to TRBD1. The CDR3 is 16 residues long. Germline V lookup: CDR1 ENHRY, CDR2 SYGVKD. With V trimmed by 4 bases and J by 0 bases, 1 base remained unmatched. The CDR3 DNA reads TGTGCCATCAGTGGGGGACAGGGGGCCTCTGGAAACACCATATATTTT. This codes for CAISGGQGASGNTIYF.

This clonotype came up a few times. The chain joins TRBV5-1 to TRBJ2-3; 9 bases map to TRBD1. Germline CDR1 SGHRS, CDR2 YFSETQ. This CDR3 region has 16 residues. V dropped 0 bases and J dropped 3; count of bases not matched to a gene: 5. CDR3 region: CASSLVGTGPTDTQYF. CDR3 DNA: TGCGCCAGCAGCTTGGTGGGGACAGGGCCGACAGATACGCAGTATTTT.

V is TRBV7-2 and J is TRBJ2-1, with a tentative D call TRBD1 (5 bases). The CDR3 consists of 16 residues. CDR1 SGHTA and CDR2 FQGNSA come from the germline V gene. V shed 4 bases and J shed 7 bases, with 20 bases lying between them. The CDR3 DNA follows: TGTGCCAGCAGCTCCCCTCCCCCTGTTGCAGGGAATGAGCAGTTCTTC. Protein product: CASSSPPPVAGNEQFF.

This clonotype was recorded at least ten times. The chain is built from TRBV5-1 and TRBJ1-1; D is perhaps TRBD1 (5 bases). There are 17 residues in the CDR3. The V gene lost 5 bases and the J gene lost 0 bases, with 20 bases spanning the gap. Germline CDR1 reads SGHRS; CDR2 reads YFSETQ. CDR3 bases: TGCGCCAGCAGGGGGGGATTCCGGACTGATATGAACACTGAAGCTTTCTTT. This codes for CASRGGFRTDMNTEAFF.

The chain links TRBV2 to TRBJ2-1; D gene uncertain. The CDR3 is made up of 14 amino acids. CDR1 is SNHLY, CDR2 FYNNEI, per germline. The V end lost 6 bases, the J end lost 5 bases, and 14 bases lay between the germline ends. CDR3 protein: CASSAPARNNEQFF. CDR3 sequence (DNA): TGTGCCAGCAGCGCACCCGCCCGAAACAATGAGCAGTTCTTC. Variable domain in full (rest from reference TRBV2 and TRBJ2-1): EPEVTQTPSHQVTQMGQEVILRCVPISNHLYFYWYRQILGQKVEFLVSFYNNEISEKSEIFDDQFSVERPDGSNFTLKIRSTKLEDSAMYFCASSAPARNNEQFFGPGTRLTVL.